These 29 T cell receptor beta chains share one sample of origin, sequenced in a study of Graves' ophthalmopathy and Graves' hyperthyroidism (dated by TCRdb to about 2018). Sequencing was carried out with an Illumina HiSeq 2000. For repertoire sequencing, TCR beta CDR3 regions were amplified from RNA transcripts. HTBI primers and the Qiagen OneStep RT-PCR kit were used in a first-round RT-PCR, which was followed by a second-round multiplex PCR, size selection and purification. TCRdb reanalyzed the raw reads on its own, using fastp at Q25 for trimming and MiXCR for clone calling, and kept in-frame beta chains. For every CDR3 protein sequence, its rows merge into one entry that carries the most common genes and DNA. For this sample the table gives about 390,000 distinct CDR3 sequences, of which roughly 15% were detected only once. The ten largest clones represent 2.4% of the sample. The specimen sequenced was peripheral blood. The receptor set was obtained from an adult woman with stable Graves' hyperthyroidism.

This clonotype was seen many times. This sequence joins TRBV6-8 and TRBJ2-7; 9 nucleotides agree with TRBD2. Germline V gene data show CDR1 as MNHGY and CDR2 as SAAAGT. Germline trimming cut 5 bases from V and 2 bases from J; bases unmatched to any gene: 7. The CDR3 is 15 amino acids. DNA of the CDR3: TGTGCCAGCAGTGTGACTAGCGGAGCGGCCTACGAGCAGTACTTC. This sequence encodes CASSVTSGAAYEQYF.

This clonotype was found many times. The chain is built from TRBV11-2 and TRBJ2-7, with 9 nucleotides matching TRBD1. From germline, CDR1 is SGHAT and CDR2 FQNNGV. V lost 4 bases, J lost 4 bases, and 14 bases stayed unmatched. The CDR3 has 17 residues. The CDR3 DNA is TGTGCCAGCAGCTGGGACAGGGCTCAAAATGGAGAATACGAGCAGTACTTC. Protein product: CASSWDRAQNGEYEQYF. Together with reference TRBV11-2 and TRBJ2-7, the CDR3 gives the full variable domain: EAGVAQSPRYKIIEKRQSVAFWCNPISGHATLYWYQQILGQGPKLLIQFQNNGVVDDSQLPKDRFSAERLKGVDSTLKIQPAKLEDSAVYLCASSWDRAQNGEYEQYFGPGTRLTVT.

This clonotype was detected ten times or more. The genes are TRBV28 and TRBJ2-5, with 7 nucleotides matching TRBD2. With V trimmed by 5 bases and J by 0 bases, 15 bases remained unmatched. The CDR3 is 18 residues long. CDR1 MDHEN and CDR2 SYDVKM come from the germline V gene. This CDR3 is CASSLGILAVKYQETQYF. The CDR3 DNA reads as TGTGCCAGCAGTCTGGGGATCCTAGCGGTCAAATACCAAGAGACCCAGTACTTC.

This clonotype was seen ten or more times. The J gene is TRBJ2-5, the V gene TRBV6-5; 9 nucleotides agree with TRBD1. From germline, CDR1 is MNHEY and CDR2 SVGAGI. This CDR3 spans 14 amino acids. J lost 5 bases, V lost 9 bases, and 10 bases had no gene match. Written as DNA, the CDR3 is TGTGCCAGTCTGGGGACAGGGCTGGGGGAGACCCAGTACTTC. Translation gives CASLGTGLGETQYF.

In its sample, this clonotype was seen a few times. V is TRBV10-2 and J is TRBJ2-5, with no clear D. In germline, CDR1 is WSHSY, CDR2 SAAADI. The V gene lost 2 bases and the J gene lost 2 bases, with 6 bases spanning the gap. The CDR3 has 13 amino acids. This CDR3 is CASSEGPQETQYF. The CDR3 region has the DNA TGCGCCAGCAGTGAGGGTCCGCAAGAGACCCAGTACTTC.

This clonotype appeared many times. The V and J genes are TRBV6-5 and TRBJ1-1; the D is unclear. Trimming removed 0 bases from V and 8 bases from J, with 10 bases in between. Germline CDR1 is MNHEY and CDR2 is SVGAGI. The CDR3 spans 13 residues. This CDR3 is CASSYSAGGEAFF. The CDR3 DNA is TGTGCCAGCAGTTACTCTGCAGGAGGCGAAGCTTTCTTT.

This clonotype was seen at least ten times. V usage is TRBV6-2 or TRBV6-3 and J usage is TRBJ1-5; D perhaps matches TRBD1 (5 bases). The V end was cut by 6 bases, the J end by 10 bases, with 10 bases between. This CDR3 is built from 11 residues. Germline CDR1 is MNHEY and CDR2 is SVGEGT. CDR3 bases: TGTGCCAGCAGCGATCAGGGACCCCAGCATTTT. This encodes CASSDQGPQHF.

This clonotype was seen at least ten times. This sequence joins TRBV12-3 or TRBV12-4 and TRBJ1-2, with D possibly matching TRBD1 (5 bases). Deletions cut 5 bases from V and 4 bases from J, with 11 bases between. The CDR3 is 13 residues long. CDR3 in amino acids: CASSLGTGYGYTF. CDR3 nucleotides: TGTGCCAGCAGTCTAGGGACGGGCTATGGCTACACCTTC.

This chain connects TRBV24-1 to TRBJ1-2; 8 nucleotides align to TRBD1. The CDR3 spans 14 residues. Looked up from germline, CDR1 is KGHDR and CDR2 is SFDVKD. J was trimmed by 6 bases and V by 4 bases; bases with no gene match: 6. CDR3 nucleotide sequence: TGTGCCACCAGTGACCCGGACAGGGATCATGGCTACACCTTC. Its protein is CATSDPDRDHGYTF.

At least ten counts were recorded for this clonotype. The CDR3 loop reads CASSLISGNTEAFF. The CDR3 DNA sequence: TGTGCCAGCAGCTTAATTTCAGGGAACACTGAAGCTTTCTTT. The rearrangement links TRBV7-2 to TRBJ1-1; D remains ambiguous. V was trimmed by 2 bases and J by 1 base, leaving 8 bases between them. The CDR3 consists of 14 residues. CDR1 is SGHTA and CDR2 is FQGNSA in the germline V gene.

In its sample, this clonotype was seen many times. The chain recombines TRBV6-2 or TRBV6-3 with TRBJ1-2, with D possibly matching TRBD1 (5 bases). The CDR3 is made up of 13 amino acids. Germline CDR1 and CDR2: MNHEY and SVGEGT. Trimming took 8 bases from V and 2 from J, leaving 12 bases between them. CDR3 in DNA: TGTGCCAGCCTGGACGGGGGGAACTATGGCTACACCTTC. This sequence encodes CASLDGGNYGYTF.

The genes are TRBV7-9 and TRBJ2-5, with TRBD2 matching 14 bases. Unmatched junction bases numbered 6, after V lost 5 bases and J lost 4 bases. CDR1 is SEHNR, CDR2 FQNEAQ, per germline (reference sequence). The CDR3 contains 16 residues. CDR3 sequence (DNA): TGTGCCAGCAGCCCCACCGGGACTAGCGGGAGAGAGACCCAGTACTTC. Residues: CASSPTGTSGRETQYF.

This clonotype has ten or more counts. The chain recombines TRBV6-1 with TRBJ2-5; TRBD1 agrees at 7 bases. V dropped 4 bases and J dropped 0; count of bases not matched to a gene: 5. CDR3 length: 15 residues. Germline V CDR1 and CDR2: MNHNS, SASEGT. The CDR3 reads CASSASGTDQETQYF. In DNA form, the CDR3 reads TGTGCCAGCAGTGCCAGTGGGACAGACCAAGAGACCCAGTACTTC.

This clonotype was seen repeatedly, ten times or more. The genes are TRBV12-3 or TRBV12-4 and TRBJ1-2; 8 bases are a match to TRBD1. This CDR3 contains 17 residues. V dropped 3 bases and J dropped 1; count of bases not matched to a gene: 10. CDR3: CASSFGRGPRSNYGYTF. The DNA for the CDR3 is TGTGCCAGCAGTTTTGGCAGGGGGCCTCGGAGTAACTATGGCTACACCTTC.

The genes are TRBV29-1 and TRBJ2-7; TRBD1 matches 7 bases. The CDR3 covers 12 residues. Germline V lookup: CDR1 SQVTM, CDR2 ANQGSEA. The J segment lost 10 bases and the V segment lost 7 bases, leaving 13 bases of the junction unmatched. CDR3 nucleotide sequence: TGCAGCGCGCTGGGACAGACGGGCGATCAGTACTTC. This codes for CSALGQTGDQYF.

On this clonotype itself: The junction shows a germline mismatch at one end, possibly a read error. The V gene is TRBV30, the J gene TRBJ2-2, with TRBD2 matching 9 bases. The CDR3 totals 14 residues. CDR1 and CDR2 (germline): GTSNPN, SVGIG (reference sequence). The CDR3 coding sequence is TGTGCCTGGAGCGGGACTAGCCCAGCCGGGGAGCTGCTTTTT. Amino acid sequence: CAWSGTSPAGELLF.

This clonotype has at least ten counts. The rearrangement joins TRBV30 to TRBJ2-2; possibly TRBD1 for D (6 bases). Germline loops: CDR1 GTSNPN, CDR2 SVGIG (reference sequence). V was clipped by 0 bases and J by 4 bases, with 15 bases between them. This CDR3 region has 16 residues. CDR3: CAWSVQGLAFTGELFF. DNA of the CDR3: TGTGCCTGGAGTGTACAGGGCCTAGCTTTCACCGGGGAGCTGTTTTTT.

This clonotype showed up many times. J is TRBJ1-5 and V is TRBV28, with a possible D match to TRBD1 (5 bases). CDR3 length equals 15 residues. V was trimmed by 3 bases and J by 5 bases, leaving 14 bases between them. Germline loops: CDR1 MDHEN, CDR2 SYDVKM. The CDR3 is CASSLSGSVYQPQHF. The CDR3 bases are TGTGCCAGCAGTTTGTCAGGGTCGGTCTATCAGCCCCAGCATTTT.

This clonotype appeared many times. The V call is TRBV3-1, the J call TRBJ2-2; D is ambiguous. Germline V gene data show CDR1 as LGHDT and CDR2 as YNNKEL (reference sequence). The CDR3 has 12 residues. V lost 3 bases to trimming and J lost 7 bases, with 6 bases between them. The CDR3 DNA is TGTGCCAGCAGCCACAGAGACGGGGAGCTGTTTTTT. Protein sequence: CASSHRDGELFF.

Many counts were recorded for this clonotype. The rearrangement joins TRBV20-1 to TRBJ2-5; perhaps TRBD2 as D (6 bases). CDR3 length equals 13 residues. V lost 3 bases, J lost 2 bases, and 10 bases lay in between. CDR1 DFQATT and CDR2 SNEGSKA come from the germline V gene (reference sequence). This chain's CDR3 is CSASLAGQETQYF. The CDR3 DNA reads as TGCAGTGCTAGTCTGGCGGGGCAAGAGACCCAGTACTTC.

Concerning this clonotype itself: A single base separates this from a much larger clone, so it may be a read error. The CDR3 spells CASSPNTGFYVQYF. The DNA for the CDR3 is TGTGCCAGCAGCCCCAACACGGGGTTTTACGTGCAGTACTTC. The genes are TRBV7-2 and TRBJ2-7; weak D call: TRBD2 (5 bases). The CDR3 spans 14 residues. The germline CDR1 and CDR2 sequences are SGHTA and FQGNSA.

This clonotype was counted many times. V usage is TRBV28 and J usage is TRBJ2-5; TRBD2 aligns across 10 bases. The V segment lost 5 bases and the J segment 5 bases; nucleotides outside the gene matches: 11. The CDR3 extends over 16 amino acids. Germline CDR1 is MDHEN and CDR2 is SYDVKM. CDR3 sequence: CASSISSGSFRETQYF. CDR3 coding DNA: TGTGCCAGCAGTATTTCTAGCGGGAGCTTCAGGGAGACCCAGTACTTC.

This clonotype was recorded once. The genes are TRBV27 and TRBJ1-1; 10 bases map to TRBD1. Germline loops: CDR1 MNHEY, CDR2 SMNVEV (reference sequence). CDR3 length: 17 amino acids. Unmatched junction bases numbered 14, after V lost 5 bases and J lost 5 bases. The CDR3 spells CASSQSIRDRGLTEAFF. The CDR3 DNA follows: TGTGCCAGCAGTCAATCGATCCGGGACAGGGGATTGACTGAAGCTTTCTTT.

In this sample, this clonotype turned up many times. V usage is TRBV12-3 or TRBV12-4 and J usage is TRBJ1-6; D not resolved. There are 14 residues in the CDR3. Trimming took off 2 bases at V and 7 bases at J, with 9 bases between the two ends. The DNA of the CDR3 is TGTGCCAGCAGTTTAACAAGAAGGAATTCACCCCTCCACTTT. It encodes CASSLTRRNSPLHF.

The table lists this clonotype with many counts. CDR3 sequence (DNA): TGTGCCAGCAGTTTTGACGAGAACTATGGCTACACCTTC. Translating it yields CASSFDENYGYTF. The rearrangement joins TRBV6-5 to TRBJ1-2; D unclear. This CDR3 is 13 amino acids long. Trimming pared 4 bases from V and 2 bases from J, leaving 8 bases between. The germline gives CDR1 MNHEY, CDR2 SVGAGI.

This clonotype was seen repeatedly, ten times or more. Here the CDR3 reads CAISRTGTSGYEQYF. The CDR3 nucleotides are TGTGCCATCAGCCGGACCGGGACTAGCGGCTACGAGCAGTACTTC. The chain links TRBV10-3 to TRBJ2-7; 11 bases are shared with TRBD2. CDR3 length: 15 residues. The germline V gene has CDR1 ENHRY and CDR2 SYGVKD. Trimming removed 6 bases from V and 3 bases from J; junction bases left unmatched: 7.

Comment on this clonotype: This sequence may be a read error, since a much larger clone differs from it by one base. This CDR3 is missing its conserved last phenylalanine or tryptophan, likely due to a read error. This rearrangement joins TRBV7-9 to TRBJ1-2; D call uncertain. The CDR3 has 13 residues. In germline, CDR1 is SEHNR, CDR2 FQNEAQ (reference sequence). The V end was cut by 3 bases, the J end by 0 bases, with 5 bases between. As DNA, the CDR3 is TGTGCCAGCAGCTTTCTAGCTAACTATGGCTACACCCTC. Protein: CASSFLANYGYTL.

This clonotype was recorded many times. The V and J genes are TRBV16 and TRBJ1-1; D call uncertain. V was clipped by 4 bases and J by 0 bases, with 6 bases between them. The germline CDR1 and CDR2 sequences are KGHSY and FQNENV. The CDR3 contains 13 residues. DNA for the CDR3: TGTGCCAGCAGCCCCTTTATGAACACTGAAGCTTTCTTT. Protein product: CASSPFMNTEAFF.

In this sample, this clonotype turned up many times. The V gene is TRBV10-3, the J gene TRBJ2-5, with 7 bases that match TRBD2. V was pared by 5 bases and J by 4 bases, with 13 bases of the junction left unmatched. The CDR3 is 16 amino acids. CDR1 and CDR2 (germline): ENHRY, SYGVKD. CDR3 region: CAISPGTTRGAETQYF. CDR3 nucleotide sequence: TGTGCCATCAGTCCCGGGACTACAAGAGGGGCAGAGACCCAGTACTTC.